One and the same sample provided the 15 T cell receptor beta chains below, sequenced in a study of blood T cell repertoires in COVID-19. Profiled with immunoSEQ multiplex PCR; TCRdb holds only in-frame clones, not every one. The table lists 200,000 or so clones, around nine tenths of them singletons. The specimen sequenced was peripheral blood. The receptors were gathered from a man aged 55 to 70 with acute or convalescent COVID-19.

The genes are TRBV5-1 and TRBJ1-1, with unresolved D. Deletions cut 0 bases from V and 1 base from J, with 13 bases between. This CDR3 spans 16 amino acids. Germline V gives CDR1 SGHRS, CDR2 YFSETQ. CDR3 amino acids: CASSLGPRGTNTEAFF. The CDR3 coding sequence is TGCGCCAGCAGCTTGGGTCCCCGAGGTACGAACACTGAAGCTTTCTTT. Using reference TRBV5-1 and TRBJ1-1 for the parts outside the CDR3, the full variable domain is KAGVTQTPRYLIKTRGQQVTLSCSPISGHRSVSWYQQTPGQGLQFLFEYFSETQRNKGNFPGRFSGRQFSNSRSEMNVSTLELGDSALYLCASSLGPRGTNTEAFFGQGTRLTVV.

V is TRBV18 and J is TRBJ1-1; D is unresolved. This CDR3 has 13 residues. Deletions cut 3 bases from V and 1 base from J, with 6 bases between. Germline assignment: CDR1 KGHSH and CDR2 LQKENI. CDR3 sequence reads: CASSPQANTEAFF. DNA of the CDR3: TGTGCCAGCTCACCCCAGGCGAACACTGAAGCTTTCTTT.

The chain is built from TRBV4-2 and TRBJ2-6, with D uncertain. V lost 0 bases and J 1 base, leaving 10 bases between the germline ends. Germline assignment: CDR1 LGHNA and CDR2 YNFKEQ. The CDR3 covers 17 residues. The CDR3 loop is CASSQDATISGANVLTF. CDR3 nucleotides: TGTGCCAGCAGCCAAGATGCTACCATATCTGGGGCCAACGTCCTGACTTTC.

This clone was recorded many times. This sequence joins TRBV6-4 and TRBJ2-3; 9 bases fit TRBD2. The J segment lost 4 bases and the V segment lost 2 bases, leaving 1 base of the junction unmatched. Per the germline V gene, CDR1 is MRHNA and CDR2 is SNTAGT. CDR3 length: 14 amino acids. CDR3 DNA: TGTGCCAGCAGTGACGGCGGGGGGGCAGATACGCAGTATTTT. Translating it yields CASSDGGGADTQYF.

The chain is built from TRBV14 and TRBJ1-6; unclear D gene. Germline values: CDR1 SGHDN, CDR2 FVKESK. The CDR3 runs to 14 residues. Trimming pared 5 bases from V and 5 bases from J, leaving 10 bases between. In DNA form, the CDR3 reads TGTGCCAGCAGCGGGCCAAGTAATAATTCACCCCTCCACTTT. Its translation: CASSGPSNNSPLHF. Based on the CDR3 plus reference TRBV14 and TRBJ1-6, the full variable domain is EAGVTQFPSHSVIEKGQTVTLRCDPISGHDNLYWYRRVMGKEIKFLLHFVKESKQDESGMPNNRFLAERTGGTYSTLKVQPAELEDSGVYFCASSGPSNNSPLHFGNGTRLTVT.

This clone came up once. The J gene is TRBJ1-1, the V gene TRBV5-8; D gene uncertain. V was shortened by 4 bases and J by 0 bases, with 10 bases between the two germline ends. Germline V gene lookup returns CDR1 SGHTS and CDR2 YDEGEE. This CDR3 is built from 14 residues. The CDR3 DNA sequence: TGTGCCAGCAGCCTACTACCAATGAACACTGAAGCTTTCTTT. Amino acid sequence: CASSLLPMNTEAFF.

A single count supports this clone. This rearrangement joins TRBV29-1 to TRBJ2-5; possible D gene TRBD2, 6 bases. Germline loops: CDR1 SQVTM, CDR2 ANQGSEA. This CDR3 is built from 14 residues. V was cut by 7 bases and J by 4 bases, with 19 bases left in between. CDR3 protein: CSARFRGGIETQYF. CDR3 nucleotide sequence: TGCAGCGCCCGTTTCCGGGGAGGAATAGAGACCCAGTACTTC. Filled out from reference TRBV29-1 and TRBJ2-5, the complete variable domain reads SAVISQKPSRDICQRGTSLTIQCQVDSQVTMMFWYRQQPGQSLTLIATANQGSEATYESGFVIDKFPISRPNLTFSTLTVSNMSPEDSSIYLCSARFRGGIETQYFGPGTRLLVL.

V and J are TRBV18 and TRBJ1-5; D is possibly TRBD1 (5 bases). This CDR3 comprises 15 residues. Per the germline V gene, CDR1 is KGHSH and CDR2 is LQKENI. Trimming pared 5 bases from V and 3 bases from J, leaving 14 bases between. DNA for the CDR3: TGTGCCAGCTCATCGGACAAGGCCTTCAATCAGCCCCAGCATTTT. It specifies CASSSDKAFNQPQHF.

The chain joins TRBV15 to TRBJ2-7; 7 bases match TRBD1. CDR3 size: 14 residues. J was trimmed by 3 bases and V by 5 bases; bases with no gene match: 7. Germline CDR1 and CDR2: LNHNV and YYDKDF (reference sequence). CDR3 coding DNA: TGTGCCACCAGCCCCCGGGACAGCGGCTACGAGCAGTACTTC. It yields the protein CATSPRDSGYEQYF. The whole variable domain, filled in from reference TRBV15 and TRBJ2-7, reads DAMVIQNPRYQVTQFGKPVTLSCSQTLNHNVMYWYQQKSSQAPKLLFHYYDKDFNNEADTPDNFQSRRPNTSFCFLDIRSPGLGDTAMYLCATSPRDSGYEQYFGPGTRLTVT.

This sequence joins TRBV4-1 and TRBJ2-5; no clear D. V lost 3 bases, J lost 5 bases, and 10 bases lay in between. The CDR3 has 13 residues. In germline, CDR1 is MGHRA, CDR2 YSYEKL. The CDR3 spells CASSQSPRETQYF. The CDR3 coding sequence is TGCGCCAGCAGCCAGTCCCCGCGGGAGACCCAGTACTTC.

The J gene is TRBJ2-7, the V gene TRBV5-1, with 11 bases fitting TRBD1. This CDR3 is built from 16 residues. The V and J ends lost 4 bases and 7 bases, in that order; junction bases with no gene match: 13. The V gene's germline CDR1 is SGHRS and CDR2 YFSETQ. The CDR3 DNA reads TGCGCCAGCAGCCAAGGTACCGGACAGGGGGCGGTTGAGCAGTACTTC. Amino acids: CASSQGTGQGAVEQYF.

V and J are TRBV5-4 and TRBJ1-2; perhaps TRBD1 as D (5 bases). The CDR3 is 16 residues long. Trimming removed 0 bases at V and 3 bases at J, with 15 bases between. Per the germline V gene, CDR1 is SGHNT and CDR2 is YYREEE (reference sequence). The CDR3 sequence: CASSLGGVRLDYGYTF. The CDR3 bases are TGTGCCAGCAGCTTGGGGGGGGTGAGGCTAGACTATGGCTACACCTTC.

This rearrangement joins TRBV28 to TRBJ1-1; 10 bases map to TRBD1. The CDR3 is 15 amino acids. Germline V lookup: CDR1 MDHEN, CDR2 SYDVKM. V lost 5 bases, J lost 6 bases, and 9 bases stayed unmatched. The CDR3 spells CASSLGQGLWAEAFF. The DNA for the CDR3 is TGTGCCAGCAGTCTGGGACAGGGGCTTTGGGCTGAAGCTTTCTTT.

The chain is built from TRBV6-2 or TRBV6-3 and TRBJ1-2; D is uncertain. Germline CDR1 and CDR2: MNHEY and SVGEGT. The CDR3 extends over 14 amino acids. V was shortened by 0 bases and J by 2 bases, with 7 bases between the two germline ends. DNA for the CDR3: TGTGCCAGCAGTTACTCGGGGAGCAACTATGGCTACACCTTC. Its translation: CASSYSGSNYGYTF.

CDR3: CASSLSPPGVGFRTQYF. The CDR3 bases are TGTGCCAGCAGCTTATCCCCCCCGGGGGTGGGCTTCCGAACCCAGTACTTC. This chain uses TRBV7-2 with TRBJ2-5, with D possibly TRBD2 on 6 matching bases. The ends were cut back, 2 bases at V and 8 bases at J, with 24 bases in the middle. The CDR3 length is 17 residues. The V gene's germline CDR1 is SGHTA and CDR2 FQGNSA.